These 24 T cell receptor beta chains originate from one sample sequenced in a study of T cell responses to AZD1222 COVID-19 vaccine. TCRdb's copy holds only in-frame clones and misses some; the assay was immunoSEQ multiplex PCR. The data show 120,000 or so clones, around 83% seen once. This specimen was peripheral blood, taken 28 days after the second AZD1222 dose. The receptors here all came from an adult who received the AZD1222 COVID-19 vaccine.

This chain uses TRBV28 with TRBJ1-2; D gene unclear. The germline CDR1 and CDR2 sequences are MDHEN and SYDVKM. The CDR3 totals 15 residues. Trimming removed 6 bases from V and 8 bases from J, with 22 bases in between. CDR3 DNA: TGTGCCAGCAGCCCACCGGACTTACCGTGGAGGGGCTACACCTTC. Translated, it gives CASSPPDLPWRGYTF.

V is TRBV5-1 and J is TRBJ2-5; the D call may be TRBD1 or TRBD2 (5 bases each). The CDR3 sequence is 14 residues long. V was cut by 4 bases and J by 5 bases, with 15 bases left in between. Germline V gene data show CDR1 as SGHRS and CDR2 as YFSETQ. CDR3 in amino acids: CASSGTAVKETQYF. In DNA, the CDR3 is TGCGCCAGCAGCGGGACGGCGGTTAAGGAGACCCAGTACTTC. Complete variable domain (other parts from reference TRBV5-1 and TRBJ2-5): KAGVTQTPRYLIKTRGQQVTLSCSPISGHRSVSWYQQTPGQGLQFLFEYFSETQRNKGNFPGRFSGRQFSNSRSEMNVSTLELGDSALYLCASSGTAVKETQYFGPGTRLLVL.

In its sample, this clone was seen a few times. DNA for the CDR3: TGTGCCAGCAGCTTGGACACAACCGGGGAGCTGTTTTTT. It yields the protein CASSLDTTGELFF. V and J are TRBV7-9 and TRBJ2-2, with a possible D match to TRBD1 (5 bases). Trimming removed 3 bases at V and 5 bases at J, with 7 bases between. Germline V gives CDR1 SEHNR, CDR2 FQNEAQ (reference sequence). CDR3 size: 13 residues.

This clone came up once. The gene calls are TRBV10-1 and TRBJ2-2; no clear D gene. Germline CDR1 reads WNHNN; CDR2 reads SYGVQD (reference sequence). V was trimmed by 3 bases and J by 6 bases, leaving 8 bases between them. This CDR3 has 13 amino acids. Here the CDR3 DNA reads TGCGCCAGCAGTGACCTCGAGGCCGGGGAGCTGTTTTTT. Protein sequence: CASSDLEAGELFF.

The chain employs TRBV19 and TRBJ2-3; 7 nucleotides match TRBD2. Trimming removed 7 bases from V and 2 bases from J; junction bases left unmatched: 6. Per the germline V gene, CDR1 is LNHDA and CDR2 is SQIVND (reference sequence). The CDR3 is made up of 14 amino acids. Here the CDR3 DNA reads TGTGCCAGTAAGGAGCGGGGCTACACAGATACGCAGTATTTT. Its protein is CASKERGYTDTQYF.

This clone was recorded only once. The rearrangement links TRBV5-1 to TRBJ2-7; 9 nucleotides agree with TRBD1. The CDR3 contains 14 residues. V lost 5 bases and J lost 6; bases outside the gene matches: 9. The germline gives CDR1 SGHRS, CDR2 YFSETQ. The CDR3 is CASSRGQGHGEQYF. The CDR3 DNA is TGCGCCAGCAGTCGTGGACAGGGGCACGGCGAGCAGTACTTC.

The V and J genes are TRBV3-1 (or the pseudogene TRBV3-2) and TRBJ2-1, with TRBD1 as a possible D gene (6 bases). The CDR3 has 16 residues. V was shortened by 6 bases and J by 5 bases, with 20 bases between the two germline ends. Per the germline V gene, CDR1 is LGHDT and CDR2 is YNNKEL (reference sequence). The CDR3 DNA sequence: TGTGCCAGCAGGGGCGAACAGGGTTTGGGAAACAATGAGCAGTTCTTC. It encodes CASRGEQGLGNNEQFF.

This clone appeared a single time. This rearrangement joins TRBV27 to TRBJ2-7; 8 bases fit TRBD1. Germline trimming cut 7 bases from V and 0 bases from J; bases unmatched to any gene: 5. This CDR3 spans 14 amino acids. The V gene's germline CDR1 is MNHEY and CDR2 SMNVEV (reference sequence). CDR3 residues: CASNYRGDSYEQYF. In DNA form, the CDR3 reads TGTGCCAGCAACTACAGGGGGGACTCCTACGAGCAGTACTTC.

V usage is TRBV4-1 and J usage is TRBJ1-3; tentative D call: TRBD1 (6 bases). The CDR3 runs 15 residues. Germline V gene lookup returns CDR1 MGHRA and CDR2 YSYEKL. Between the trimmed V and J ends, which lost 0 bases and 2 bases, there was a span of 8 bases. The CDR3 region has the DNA TGCGCCAGCAGCCAAGACCAGGGGACTGGAAACACCATATATTTT. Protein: CASSQDQGTGNTIYF.

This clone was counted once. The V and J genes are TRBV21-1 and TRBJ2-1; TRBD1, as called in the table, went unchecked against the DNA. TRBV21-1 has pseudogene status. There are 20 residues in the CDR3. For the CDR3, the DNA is TGTGCCAGCAGCAAAGAAGGGACAGGGATAAGAACGTCTACTTACAATGAGCAGTTCTTC. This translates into CASSKEGTGIRTSTYNEQFF.

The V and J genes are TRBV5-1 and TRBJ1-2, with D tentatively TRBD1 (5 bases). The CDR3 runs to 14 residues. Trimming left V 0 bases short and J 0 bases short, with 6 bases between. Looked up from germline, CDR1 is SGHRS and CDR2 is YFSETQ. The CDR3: CASSLDRTNYGYTF. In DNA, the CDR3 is TGCGCCAGCAGCTTGGACAGGACTAACTATGGCTACACCTTC.

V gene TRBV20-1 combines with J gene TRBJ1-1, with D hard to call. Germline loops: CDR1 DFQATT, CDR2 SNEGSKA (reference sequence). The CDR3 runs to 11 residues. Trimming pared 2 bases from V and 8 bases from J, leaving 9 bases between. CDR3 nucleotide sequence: TGCAGTGCTAGAAGCGTCCCAGAAGCTTTCTTT. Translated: CSARSVPEAFF.

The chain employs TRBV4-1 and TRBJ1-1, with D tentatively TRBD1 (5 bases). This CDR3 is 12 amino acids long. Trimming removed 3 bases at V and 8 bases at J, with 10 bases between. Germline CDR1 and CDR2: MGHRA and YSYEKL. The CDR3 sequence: CASSHLGEEAFF. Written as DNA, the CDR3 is TGCGCCAGCAGCCATTTAGGGGAAGAAGCTTTCTTT.

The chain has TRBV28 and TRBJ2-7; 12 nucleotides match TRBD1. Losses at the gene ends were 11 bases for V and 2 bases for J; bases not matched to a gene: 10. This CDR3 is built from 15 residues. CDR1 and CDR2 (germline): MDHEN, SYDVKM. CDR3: CASSGQGAGAYEQYF. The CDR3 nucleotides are TGTGCCTCTTCGGGACAGGGGGCCGGGGCCTACGAGCAGTACTTC. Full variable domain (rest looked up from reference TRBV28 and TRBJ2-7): DVKVTQSSRYLVKRTGEKVFLECVQDMDHENMFWYRQDPGLGLRLIYFSYDVKMKEKGDIPEGYSVSREKKERFSLILESASTNQTSMYLCASSGQGAGAYEQYFGPGTRLTVT.

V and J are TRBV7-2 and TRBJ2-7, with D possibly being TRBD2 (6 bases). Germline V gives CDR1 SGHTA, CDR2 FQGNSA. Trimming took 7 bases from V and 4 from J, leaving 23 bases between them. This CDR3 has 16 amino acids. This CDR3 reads CASNRRPGSGRYEQYF. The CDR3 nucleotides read TGTGCCAGCAACCGTAGGCCCGGGTCAGGGAGGTACGAGCAGTACTTC.

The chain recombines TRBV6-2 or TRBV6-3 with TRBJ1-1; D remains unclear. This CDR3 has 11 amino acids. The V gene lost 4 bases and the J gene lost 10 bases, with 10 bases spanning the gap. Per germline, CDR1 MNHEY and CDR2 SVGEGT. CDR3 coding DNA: TGTGCCAGCAGTTCTAGGTTTCGAGCTTTCTTT. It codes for CASSSRFRAFF.

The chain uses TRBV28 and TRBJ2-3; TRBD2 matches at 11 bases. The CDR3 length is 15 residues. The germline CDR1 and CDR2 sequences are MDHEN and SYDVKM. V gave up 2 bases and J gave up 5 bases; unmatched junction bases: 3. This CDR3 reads CASSLIAGGQDTQYF. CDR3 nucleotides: TGTGCCAGCAGTTTAATAGCGGGGGGGCAAGATACGCAGTATTTT.

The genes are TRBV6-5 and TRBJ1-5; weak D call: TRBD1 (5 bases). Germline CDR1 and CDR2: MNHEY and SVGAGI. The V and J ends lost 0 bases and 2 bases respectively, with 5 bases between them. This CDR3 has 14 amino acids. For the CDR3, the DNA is TGTGCCAGCAGTTACTCGACAGGCAATCAGCCCCAGCATTTT. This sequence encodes CASSYSTGNQPQHF.

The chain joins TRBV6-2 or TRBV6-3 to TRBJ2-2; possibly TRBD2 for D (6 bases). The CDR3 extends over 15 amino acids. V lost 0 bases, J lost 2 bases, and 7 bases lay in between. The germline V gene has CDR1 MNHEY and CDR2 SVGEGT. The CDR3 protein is CASSYSGLNTGELFF. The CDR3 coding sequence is TGTGCCAGCAGTTACTCGGGACTTAACACCGGGGAGCTGTTTTTT.

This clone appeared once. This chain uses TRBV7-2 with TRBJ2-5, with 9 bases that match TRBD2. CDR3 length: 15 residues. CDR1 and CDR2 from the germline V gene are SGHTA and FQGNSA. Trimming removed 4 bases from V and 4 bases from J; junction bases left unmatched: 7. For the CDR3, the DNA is TGTGCCAGCAGCTCCGCTAGCGGGGAACGAGAGACCCAGTACTTC. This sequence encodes CASSSASGERETQYF.

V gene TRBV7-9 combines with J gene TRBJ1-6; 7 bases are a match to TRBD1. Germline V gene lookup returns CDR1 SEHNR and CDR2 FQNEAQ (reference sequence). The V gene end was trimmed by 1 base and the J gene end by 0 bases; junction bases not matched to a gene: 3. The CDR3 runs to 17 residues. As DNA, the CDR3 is TGTGCCAGCAGCTTAGGACAGGGCAGCTCCTATAATTCACCCCTCCACTTT. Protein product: CASSLGQGSSYNSPLHF.

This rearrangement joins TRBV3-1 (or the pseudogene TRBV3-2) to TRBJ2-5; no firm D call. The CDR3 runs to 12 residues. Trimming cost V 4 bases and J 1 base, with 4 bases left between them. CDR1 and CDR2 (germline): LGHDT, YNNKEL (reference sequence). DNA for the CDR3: TGTGCCAGCAGCCCCCTCCAAGAGACCCAGTACTTC. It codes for CASSPLQETQYF.

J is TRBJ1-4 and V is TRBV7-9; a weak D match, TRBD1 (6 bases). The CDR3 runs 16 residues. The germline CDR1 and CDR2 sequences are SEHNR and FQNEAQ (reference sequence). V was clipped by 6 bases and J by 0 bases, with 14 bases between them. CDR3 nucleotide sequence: TGTGCCAGCAGATCTTCCGGGACACCAACTAATGAAAAACTGTTTTTT. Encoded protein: CASRSSGTPTNEKLFF.

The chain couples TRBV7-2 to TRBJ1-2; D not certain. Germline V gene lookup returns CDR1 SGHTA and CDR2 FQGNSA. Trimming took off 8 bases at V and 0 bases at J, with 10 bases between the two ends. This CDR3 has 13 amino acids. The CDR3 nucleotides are TGTGCCAGCGAGCAGGCCCCTAACTATGGCTACACCTTC. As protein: CASEQAPNYGYTF.